This T cell receptor (beta chain) derives from a study of regulatory T cells in long-lasting Graves disease. In its sample, this clonotype was seen many times. The V gene's germline CDR1 is MDHEN and CDR2 SYDVKM. After removal of 8 bases from V and 1 base from J, the junction contained 5 bases not matched to a gene. The CDR3 contains 14 residues. Time point defined: persistent/refractory GD, antithyroid drugs over 5 years with positive TRAb. Isolated PBMC RNA provided the starting material for the TCR library. In building TCR beta libraries, iRepertoire HTBI primers were used together with Arm-PCR of CDR3 regions. TCRdb analysed the multiplex PCR reads with MiXCR anew, one entry per CDR3 protein. The sample holds about 470,000 distinct CDR3 sequences; 20% to 25% are singletons and the top ten take roughly 7%.

The clonotype originates from a female donor with Graves disease. The material sequenced was peripheral blood mononuclear cells (PBMCs), taken when the disease was refractory, from a patient treated with antithyroid drugs. This rearrangement joins TRBV28 to TRBJ2-4, with 7 bases that match TRBD2. The CDR3 DNA is TGTGCCAGCCGCTTGGGGGGGGCCAAAAACATTCAGTACTTC. Encoded protein: CASRLGGAKNIQYF.